This T cell receptor beta chain is from a study of cytomegalovirus exposure and HLA in healthy donors. Germline loops: CDR1 MNHEY, CDR2 SMNVEV (reference sequence). The CDR3 has 15 amino acids. J gave up 4 bases and V 6 bases, and 5 bases lay outside the gene matches. The primer mix had 60 Vbeta and 13 Jbeta primers. The repertoire was sequenced with immunoSEQ multiplex PCR; TCRdb's copy has only in-frame clones and lacks some. Of over 150,000 clones in the sample, 60% to 80% were seen once. These donors, healthy bone marrow donors, were studied. The rearrangement joins TRBV27 to TRBJ2-1; TRBD2 aligns across 11 bases. This TCR derives from a young man in good health and CMV-seropositive. Specimen: PBMCs. The CDR3 bases are TGTGCCAGCAGCCCGACTAGCGGGAAATACAATGAGCAGTTCTTC. Its protein is CASSPTSGKYNEQFF.